Presented here are 15 T cell receptor beta chains from one specimen sequenced in a study of technical replicates of blood from several donors. The protocol was immunoSEQ multiplex PCR, while the TCRdb copy is restricted to in-frame clones and leaves out a portion. The sample includes about 78,000 clones, about 95% of them seen just once. Sequenced input: T cells isolated from PBMCs. The origin of the receptors is a human donor in good health.

The rearrangement joins TRBV19 to TRBJ1-2; 7 bases are a match to TRBD1. Germline CDR1 is LNHDA and CDR2 is SQIVND (reference sequence). V lost 3 bases and J lost 7; bases outside the gene matches: 14. This CDR3 spans 16 amino acids. The CDR3 spells CASSIGAGGGSGGYTF. CDR3 DNA sequence: TGTGCCAGTAGTATTGGGGCAGGGGGTGGATCTGGTGGCTACACCTTC.

The rearrangement joins TRBV28 to TRBJ2-5, with D tentatively TRBD1 (6 bases). The CDR3 is 13 residues long. The ends were cut back, 5 bases at V and 7 bases at J, with 14 bases in the middle. Germline-derived CDR1 and CDR2 are MDHEN and SYDVKM. The CDR3: CASSALAGATQYF. In nucleotides, the CDR3 is TGTGCCAGCAGTGCCCTTGCAGGGGCGACCCAGTACTTC. The full variable domain, rest sourced from reference TRBV28 and TRBJ2-5, is DVKVTQSSRYLVKRTGEKVFLECVQDMDHENMFWYRQDPGLGLRLIYFSYDVKMKEKGDIPEGYSVSREKKERFSLILESASTNQTSMYLCASSALAGATQYFGPGTRLLVL.

This CDR3 is CASRPWTSGGYEQYF. DNA of the CDR3: TGTGCCAGCAGACCGTGGACTAGCGGGGGGTACGAGCAGTACTTC. The chain carries TRBV6-5 and TRBJ2-7, with 14 bases identical to TRBD2. Germline assignment: CDR1 MNHEY and CDR2 SVGAGI. The CDR3 contains 15 residues. V dropped 6 bases and J dropped 4; count of bases not matched to a gene: 5.

The chain's CDR3 is CASSLSPGQGWSAHTIYF. In DNA form, the CDR3 reads TGTGCCAGCAGCTTATCCCCGGGACAGGGGTGGTCTGCGCACACCATATATTTT. The chain links TRBV7-9 to TRBJ1-3; 10 bases line up with TRBD1. The J segment lost 8 bases and the V segment lost 2 bases, leaving 15 bases of the junction unmatched. CDR1 and CDR2 (germline): SEHNR, FQNEAQ (reference sequence). The CDR3 sequence is 18 residues long.

A single count supports this clone. V and J are TRBV25-1 and TRBJ2-1, with D perhaps matching TRBD2 (6 bases). Germline V CDR1 and CDR2: MGHDK, SYGVNS. Deletions cut 7 bases from V and 9 bases from J, with 7 bases between. The CDR3 extends over 10 amino acids. The CDR3 sequence is CASMRGEQFF. Written as DNA, the CDR3 is TGTGCCAGCATGCGGGGTGAGCAGTTCTTC. Based on the CDR3 plus reference TRBV25-1 and TRBJ2-1, the full variable domain is EADIYQTPRYLVIGTGKKITLECSQTMGHDKMYWYQQDPGMELHLIHYSYGVNSTEKGDLSSESTVSRIRTEHFPLTLESARPSHTSQYLCASMRGEQFFGPGTRLTVL.

The rearrangement uses TRBV19 and TRBJ2-7, with 8 positions matching TRBD1. J was trimmed by 2 bases and V by 2 bases; bases with no gene match: 8. Per germline, CDR1 LNHDA and CDR2 SQIVND (reference sequence). The CDR3 length is 16 residues. In nucleotides, the CDR3 is TGTGCCAGTAGTATAAACAGGGGGGCGGCCCCCTACGAGCAGTACTTC. Its translation: CASSINRGAAPYEQYF.

J is TRBJ1-1 and V is TRBV7-3; TRBD1 is a possible D gene (6 bases). The germline V gene encodes CDR1 SGHTA and CDR2 FQGTGA. Trimming took 2 bases from V and 1 from J, leaving 14 bases between them. This CDR3 is built from 16 residues. CDR3 DNA sequence: TGTGCCAGCAGCTTACTACCCCAGGGGCCGAACACTGAAGCTTTCTTT. Residues: CASSLLPQGPNTEAFF.

This clone came up once. This chain connects TRBV25-1 to TRBJ2-2, with TRBD2 identical over 7 bases. Germline V CDR1 and CDR2: MGHDK, SYGVNS. This CDR3 is 16 amino acids long. V trimming: 6 bases; J trimming: 2 bases; junction bases outside the gene matches: 9. The CDR3: CASSPGGEFNTGELFF. In DNA form, the CDR3 reads TGTGCCAGCAGCCCGGGGGGAGAATTTAACACCGGGGAGCTGTTTTTT.

This clone was detected once. J is TRBJ1-4 and V is TRBV28; no definite D call. Deletions cut 6 bases from V and 4 bases from J, with 15 bases between. The CDR3 is 15 amino acids. The germline CDR1 and CDR2 sequences are MDHEN and SYDVKM. CDR3 in DNA: TGTGCCAGCAGCTCCATTCGCCTGCGTAATGAAAAACTGTTTTTT. Protein: CASSSIRLRNEKLFF.

The chain couples TRBV14 to TRBJ2-5; 10 bases map to TRBD2. The CDR3 runs to 16 residues. V lost 3 bases, J lost 4 bases, and 8 bases stayed unmatched. Germline-derived CDR1 and CDR2 are SGHDN and FVKESK. The CDR3 coding sequence is TGTGCCAGCAGCCAGGGGTGGGCTAGCGGGAGAGAGACCCAGTACTTC. It specifies CASSQGWASGRETQYF.

Only a few counts were recorded for this clone. V is TRBV29-1 and J is TRBJ1-5, with 7 bases matching TRBD1. Germline trimming cut 6 bases from V and 1 base from J; bases unmatched to any gene: 6. Germline loops: CDR1 SQVTM, CDR2 ANQGSEA. This CDR3 has 14 amino acids. The CDR3 reads CSVATGTSNQPQHF. CDR3 nucleotides: TGCAGCGTGGCGACAGGGACCAGCAATCAGCCCCAGCATTTT.

V gene TRBV7-8 combines with J gene TRBJ2-1, with 12 bases that match TRBD2. CDR3 length: 16 residues. Germline assignment: CDR1 SGHVS and CDR2 FQNEAQ. With V trimmed by 4 bases and J by 7 bases, 8 bases remained unmatched. The CDR3 sequence: CASSSLAGGLVNEQFF. In nucleotides, the CDR3 is TGTGCCAGCAGCTCCCTAGCGGGGGGGCTCGTGAATGAGCAGTTCTTC.

The chain carries TRBV25-1 and TRBJ1-2; tentatively, D is TRBD1 (5 bases). Germline lookup yields CDR1 MGHDK and CDR2 SYGVNS. V was clipped by 3 bases and J by 6 bases, with 20 bases between them. The length of the CDR3 is 16 residues. The CDR3 protein is CASSDQSQGVVDGYTF. The CDR3 DNA is TGTGCCAGCAGTGATCAGAGCCAGGGTGTCGTGGATGGCTACACCTTC.

Points on this clone: The same CDR3 can be traced to other DNA sequences in this sample. The chain combines TRBV11-3 with TRBJ2-7; D is undetermined. Germline lookup yields CDR1 SGHNT and CDR2 YENEEA. The CDR3 extends over 13 amino acids. Trimming stripped 4 bases from V and 0 bases from J, with 7 bases between. The CDR3, as DNA: TGTGCCAGCAGCTCGAGTTCCTCCTACGAGCAGTACTTC. Protein sequence: CASSSSSSYEQYF. The entire variable domain, with the rest obtained from reference TRBV11-3 and TRBJ2-7, is as follows: EAGVVQSPRYKIIEKKQPVAFWCNPISGHNTLYWYLQNLGQGPELLIRYENEEAVDDSQLPKDRFSAERLKGVDSTLKIQPAELGDSAVYLCASSSSSSYEQYFGPGTRLTVT.

A note on this clone: At one end the junction does not follow the germline gene, possibly because of a read error. The genes are TRBV6-5 and TRBJ2-7; perhaps TRBD2 as D (6 bases). Germline V CDR1 and CDR2: MNHEY, SVGAGI. This CDR3 has 15 amino acids. The DNA of the CDR3 is TGTGCCAGCAGGTACTCCGGGACGGGGGCCTACGAGCAGTACTTC. Its protein product is CASRYSGTGAYEQYF.